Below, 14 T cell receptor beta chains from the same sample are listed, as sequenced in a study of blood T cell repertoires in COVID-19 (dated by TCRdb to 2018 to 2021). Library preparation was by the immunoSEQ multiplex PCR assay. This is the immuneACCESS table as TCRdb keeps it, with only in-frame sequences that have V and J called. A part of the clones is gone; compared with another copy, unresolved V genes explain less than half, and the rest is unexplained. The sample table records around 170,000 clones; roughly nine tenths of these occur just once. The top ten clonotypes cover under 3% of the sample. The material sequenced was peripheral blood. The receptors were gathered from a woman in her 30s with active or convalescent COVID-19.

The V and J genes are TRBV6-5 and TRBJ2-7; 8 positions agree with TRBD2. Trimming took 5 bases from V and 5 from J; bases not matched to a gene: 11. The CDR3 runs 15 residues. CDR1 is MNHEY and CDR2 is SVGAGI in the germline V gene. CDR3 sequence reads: CASSTLSGMIHEQYF. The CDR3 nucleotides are TGTGCCAGCAGTACCCTTAGCGGGATGATCCACGAGCAGTACTTC.

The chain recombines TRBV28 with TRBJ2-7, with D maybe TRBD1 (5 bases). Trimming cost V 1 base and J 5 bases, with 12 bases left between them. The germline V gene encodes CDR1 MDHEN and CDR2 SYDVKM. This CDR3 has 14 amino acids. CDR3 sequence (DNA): TGTGCCAGCAGTTTATCATTCCAGGGCCACGAGCAGTACTTC. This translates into CASSLSFQGHEQYF.

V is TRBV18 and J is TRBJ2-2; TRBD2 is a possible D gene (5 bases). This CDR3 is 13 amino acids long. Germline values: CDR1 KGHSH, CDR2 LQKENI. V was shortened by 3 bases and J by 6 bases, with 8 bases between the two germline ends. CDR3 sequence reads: CASSPRVAGELFF. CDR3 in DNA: TGTGCCAGCTCACCGCGGGTGGCCGGGGAGCTGTTTTTT.

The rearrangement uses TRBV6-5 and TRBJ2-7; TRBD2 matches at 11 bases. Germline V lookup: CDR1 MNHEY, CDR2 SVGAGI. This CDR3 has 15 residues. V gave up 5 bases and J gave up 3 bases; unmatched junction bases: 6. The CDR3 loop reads CASSRTGTSGYEQYF. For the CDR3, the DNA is TGTGCCAGCAGTAGAACCGGGACTAGCGGCTACGAGCAGTACTTC.

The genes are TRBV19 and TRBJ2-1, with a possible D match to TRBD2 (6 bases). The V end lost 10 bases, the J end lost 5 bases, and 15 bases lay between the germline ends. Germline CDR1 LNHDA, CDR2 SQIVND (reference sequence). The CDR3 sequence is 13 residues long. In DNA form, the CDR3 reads TGTGCCACTGACATTGGGGGGAACAATGAGCAGTTCTTC. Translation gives CATDIGGNNEQFF.

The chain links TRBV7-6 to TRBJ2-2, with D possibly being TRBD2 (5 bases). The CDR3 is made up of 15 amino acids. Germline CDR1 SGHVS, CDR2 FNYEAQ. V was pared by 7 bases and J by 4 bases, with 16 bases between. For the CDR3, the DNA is TGTGCCAGCATTTCGAGAGGGTTCGGCACCGGGGAGCTGTTTTTT. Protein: CASISRGFGTGELFF.

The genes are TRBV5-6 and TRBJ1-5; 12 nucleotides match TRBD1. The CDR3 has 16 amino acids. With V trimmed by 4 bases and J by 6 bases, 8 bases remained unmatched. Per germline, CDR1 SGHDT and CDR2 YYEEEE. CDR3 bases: TGTGCCAGCAGCCCGGGACAGGGGGCGGCGGGTCAGCCCCAGCATTTT. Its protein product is CASSPGQGAAGQPQHF.

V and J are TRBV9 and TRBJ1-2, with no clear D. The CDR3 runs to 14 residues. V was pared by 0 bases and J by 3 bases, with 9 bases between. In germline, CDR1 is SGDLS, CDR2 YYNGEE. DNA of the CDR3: TGTGCCAGCAGCGTAGCTTTGGGCGACTATGGCTACACCTTC. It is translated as CASSVALGDYGYTF.

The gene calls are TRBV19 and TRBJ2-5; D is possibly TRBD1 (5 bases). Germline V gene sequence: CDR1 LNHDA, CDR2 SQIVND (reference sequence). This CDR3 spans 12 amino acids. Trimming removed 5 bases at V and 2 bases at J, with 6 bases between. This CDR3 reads CASSQGQETQYF. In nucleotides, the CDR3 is TGTGCCAGTAGTCAGGGTCAAGAGACCCAGTACTTC.

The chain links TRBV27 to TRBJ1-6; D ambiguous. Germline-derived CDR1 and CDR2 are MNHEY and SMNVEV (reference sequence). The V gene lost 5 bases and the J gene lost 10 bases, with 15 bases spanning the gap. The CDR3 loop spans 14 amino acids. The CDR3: CASSLNGAMSPLHF. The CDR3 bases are TGTGCCAGCAGTCTCAACGGTGCAATGTCACCCCTCCACTTT.

In DNA form, the CDR3 reads TGCGCCAGCAGCCGAGGGGGCTCGGGCTATGGCTACACCTTC. Protein product: CASSRGGSGYGYTF. V and J are TRBV4-1 and TRBJ1-2; TRBD1 agrees at 7 bases. This CDR3 comprises 14 residues. CDR1 is MGHRA, CDR2 YSYEKL, per germline. V trimming: 4 bases; J trimming: 4 bases; junction bases outside the gene matches: 6.

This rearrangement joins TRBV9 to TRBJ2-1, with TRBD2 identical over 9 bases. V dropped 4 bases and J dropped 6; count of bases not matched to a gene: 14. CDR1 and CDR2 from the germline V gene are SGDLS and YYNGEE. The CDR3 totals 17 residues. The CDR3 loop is CASSPPSGGPKGNEQFF. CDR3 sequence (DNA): TGTGCCAGCAGCCCCCCCAGCGGGGGGCCCAAAGGCAATGAGCAGTTCTTC. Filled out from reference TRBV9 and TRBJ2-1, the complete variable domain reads DSGVTQTPKHLITATGQRVTLRCSPRSGDLSVYWYQQSLDQGLQFLIQYYNGEERAKGNILERFSAQQFPDLHSELNLSSLELGDSALYFCASSPPSGGPKGNEQFFGPGTRLTVL.

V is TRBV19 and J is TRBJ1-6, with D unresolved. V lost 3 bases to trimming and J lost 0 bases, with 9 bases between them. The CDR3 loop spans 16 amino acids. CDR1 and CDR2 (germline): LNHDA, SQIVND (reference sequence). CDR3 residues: CASSMGGRSYNSPLHF. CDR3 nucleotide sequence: TGTGCCAGTAGTATGGGCGGGCGCTCCTATAATTCACCCCTCCACTTT.

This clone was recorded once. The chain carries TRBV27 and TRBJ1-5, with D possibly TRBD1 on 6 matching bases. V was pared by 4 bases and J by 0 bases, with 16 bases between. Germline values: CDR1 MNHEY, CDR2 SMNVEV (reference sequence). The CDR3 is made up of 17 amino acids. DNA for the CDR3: TGTGCCAGCAGTTATGGCCGGGACAAATATAGCAATCAGCCCCAGCATTTT. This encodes CASSYGRDKYSNQPQHF.